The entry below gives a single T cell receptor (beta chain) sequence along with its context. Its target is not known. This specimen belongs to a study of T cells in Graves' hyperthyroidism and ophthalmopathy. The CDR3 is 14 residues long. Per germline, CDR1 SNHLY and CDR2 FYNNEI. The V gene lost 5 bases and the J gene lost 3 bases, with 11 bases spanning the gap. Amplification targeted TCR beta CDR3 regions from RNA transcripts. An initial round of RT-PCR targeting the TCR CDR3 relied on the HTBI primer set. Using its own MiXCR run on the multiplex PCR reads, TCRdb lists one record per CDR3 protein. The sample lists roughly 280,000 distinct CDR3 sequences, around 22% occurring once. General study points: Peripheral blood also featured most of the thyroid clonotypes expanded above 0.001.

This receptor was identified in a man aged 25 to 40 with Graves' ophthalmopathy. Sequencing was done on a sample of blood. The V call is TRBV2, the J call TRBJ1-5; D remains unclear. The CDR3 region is CASSLDGYNQPQHF. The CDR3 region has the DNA TGTGCCAGCAGTCTCGACGGATACAATCAGCCCCAGCATTTT.